This T cell receptor beta chain was identified during a study of blood T cell repertoires in COVID-19. In the study overall: The United States, Italy and Spain were the sources of the acute and convalescent COVID-19 samples. In each case, the material was cDNA or gDNA derived from T cells, B-cell-depleted T cells, or PBMCs.

The germline gives CDR1 LGHDT, CDR2 YNNKEL (reference sequence). The CDR3 runs 14 residues. V dropped 6 bases and J dropped 5; count of bases not matched to a gene: 9. This clone showed up just once. Source study methods: Reference gene primer amplification gave nucleated cell count estimates. Here immunoSEQ multiplex PCR was the method, and the copy in TCRdb shows in-frame clones only, minus some. V and J calls and clone size are copied from that table; D and trimming were computed from the DNA. Among around 290,000 clones, approximately 91% were seen once, and the ten largest hold around 1.7%. This receptor was obtained from a woman between 40 and 50 years old who had recovered from COVID-19. The sequencing sample was made of PBMCs or T cells enriched from blood (not recorded which). This chain uses TRBV3-1 (or the pseudogene TRBV3-2) with TRBJ2-5; 7 bases align to TRBD2. The CDR3 sequence is CASRERGTLETQYF. For the CDR3, the DNA is TGTGCCAGCAGGGAGCGGGGTACTTTGGAGACCCAGTACTTC.